This T cell receptor beta chain was identified during a study of blood T cell repertoires in COVID-19 (dated by TCRdb to 2020 to 2021). The study in broad terms: The collaborator samples originated in the United States, Italy and Spain and spanned the acute and convalescent phases of COVID-19. The material from the prospective study consisted of cDNA or gDNA derived from T cells, B-cell-depleted T cells, or PBMCs. Subjects who had been exposed to COVID-19, were actively infected with it, or had recovered from it provided the deeply sampled blood TCRbeta repertoires that made up the dataset. The repertoires were made available in a free public database intended to serve as a resource for research on the immune response to SARS-CoV-2. The samples were drawn from the first 160 participants of the ongoing ImmuneRACE study and from over a thousand subjects provided by 6 global collaborators. Sample metadata almost always included a de-identified subject ID, COVID-19 status, age in years and sex. Where available, HLA class I and class II types were obtained from metadata supplied by the sample provider rather than from assay-based typing.

At the junction V is shortened by 5 bases and J by 0 bases, with 13 bases in between. The CDR3 has 16 amino acids, counting the end cysteine and phenylalanine. Just CDR3 DNA is preserved here, 48 bases in frame from base 1. The germline V gene yields SGHVS for CDR1 and FNYEAQ for CDR2. The collaborating institutions used their own protocols to collect whole blood in K2EDTA tubes. For TCRbeta analysis, collaborators shipped samples in one of three forms: frozen whole blood, isolated PBMCs, or DNA extracted from either of those sample types. TCRbeta CDR3 regions were amplified from genomic DNA by means of the immunoSEQ Assay, a bias-controlled multiplex PCR. In the source study's methods: Within the assay, amplification of reference gene primers was used to estimate how many nucleated cells each sample contained. To quantify the absolute abundance of each unique TCRbeta CDR3 rearrangement, sequence reads were collapsed and filtered. For each sample, productive Simpson clonality was calculated by taking the square root of Simpson's diversity index across productive rearrangements. This immuneACCESS table, as held by TCRdb, lists in-frame sequences with V and J called but not all clones. Of the missing ones, under half trace to an unresolved V gene in checked studies; the others have no known cause. For V, J and clone size, that table is used; D and trimming come from the DNA. For this sample there are about 28,000 clones; roughly 90% appear just once. Roughly 5.4% of the sample rests with the top ten.

This clone was picked up a small number of times. The antigen it binds to is not known. One base away there is no much larger clone; base qualities are not given. What the research found in general, with its limitations: How much clinical and demographic metadata was included differed by source and by participant, and the metadata was provided uncurated.

Sequencing was performed on peripheral blood. The chain was built from TRBV7-6 and TRBJ2-2, with TRBD1 tentatively as D gene (5 bases match). The sequence was obtained from a man in his sixties with active COVID-19. The CDR3 has the sequence CASSRTQSTNTGELFF. The DNA reads as follows: TGTGCCAGCAGCCGGACACAATCCACGAACACCGGGGAGCTGTTTTTT.